Listed below are T cell receptor beta chains from one sample, sequenced in a study of blood T cell repertoires in COVID-19. The data were produced by immunoSEQ multiplex PCR, yet TCRdb's version contains in-frame clones alone and is incomplete. The sample holds about 260,000 clones, more than 75% seen once. The specimen sequenced was peripheral blood. Receptor source: a man aged 40-55 years who had recovered from COVID-19. Both conserved end residues are part of each CDR3.

CDR3 protein,J gene,V gene
CASSVLGDTDTQYF,TRBJ2-3,TRBV6-4
CASSPPPNEKLFF,TRBJ1-4,TRBV18
CASSYSKAPLLYGYTF,TRBJ1-2,TRBV6-5
CASSLVSGLLGTDTQYF,TRBJ2-3,TRBV13
CASSGGAGTPSYEQYF,TRBJ2-7,TRBV7-2
CASSSYPGSSYEQYF,TRBJ2-7,TRBV27
CASSPTGQGGRGYTF,TRBJ1-2,TRBV18
CATAQRALLDEQYF,TRBJ2-7,TRBV19
CASSQKGLADTDTQYF,TRBJ2-3,TRBV4-3
CASSRGVPGQITLLGNTIYF,TRBJ1-3,TRBV9
CATSGRRRSGGATDTQYF,TRBJ2-3,TRBV15
CASTPPGLRETQYF,TRBJ2-5,TRBV7-9
CASTKELDGELGADNYGYTF,TRBJ1-2,TRBV21-1
CASWRTGTNEQYF,TRBJ2-7,TRBV12-3/TRBV12-4
CASRRGEGGYNEQFF,TRBJ2-1,TRBV11-2
CASSLGGGGSPLHF,TRBJ1-6,TRBV7-9
CASSLVASGDYNEQFF,TRBJ2-1,TRBV5-1
CASSLGEEHTIYF,TRBJ1-3,TRBV11-3
CASSGLAGGDTQYF,TRBJ2-3,TRBV19
CASSLSFPYNEQFF,TRBJ2-1,TRBV27
CASKTGGGSAGELFF,TRBJ2-2,TRBV2
CSAGWETQYF,TRBJ2-5,TRBV20-1
CASSLSRNTIYF,TRBJ1-3,TRBV11-2
CASSQGPAGLSSYEQYF,TRBJ2-7,TRBV4-2
CASSKCPPIKPGELFF,TRBJ2-2,TRBV21-1
CASSRTGNRYEQYF,TRBJ2-7,TRBV27
CASSYGRGAGTEAFF,TRBJ1-1,TRBV6-5
CASSEAEGRWVPGQVNTEAFF,TRBJ1-1,TRBV6-1
CASSILGLTDTQYF,TRBJ2-3,TRBV7-3
CAISESATALYEQYF,TRBJ2-7,TRBV10-3
CATRFQGSYGYTF,TRBJ1-2,TRBV2
CASSLEGGAEKLFF,TRBJ1-4,TRBV7-8
CASSNLGGNSPLHF,TRBJ1-6,TRBV19
CASSVDFRGNTEAFF,TRBJ1-1,TRBV9
CAELTTSGLETQYF,TRBJ2-5,TRBV30
CASSNDNRRETQYF,TRBJ2-5,TRBV7-9
CASGSRDRDEQYF,TRBJ2-7,TRBV10-3